Listed here are 6 T cell receptor beta chains from one sample, sequenced in a study of early T cells in non-severe SARS-CoV-2 infection. TCRdb re-called the 5' RACE reads with MiXCR, one entry per CDR3 protein. There are approximately 80,000 distinct CDR3 sequences in the sample; around 12% occur only once, and about 3.4% lies in the top ten. The sample was whole blood. The receptor source for this set is an adult who was a healthcare worker with PCR-confirmed SARS-CoV-2 infection or an uninfected control (not recorded which).

Concerning this clonotype: Since the CDR3 does not end with the conserved phenylalanine or tryptophan, this likely comes from a read error. The chain combines TRBV28 with TRBJ2-7; unclear D gene. The CDR3 runs to 12 residues. Germline CDR1 and CDR2: MDHEN and SYDVKM. V gave up 1 base and J gave up 5 bases, with 6 bases separating them. CDR3 sequence (DNA): TGTGCCAGCAGTTTATATGAGGACGAGCAGTACTCC. Its translation: CASSLYEDEQYS.

This clonotype has a handful of counts. This sequence joins TRBV20-1 and TRBJ2-4, with TRBD1 matching 7 bases. CDR3 length: 13 residues. V shed 4 bases, J shed 6 bases, and the junction held 6 bases outside the gene matches. CDR1 and CDR2 from the germline V gene are DFQATT and SNEGSKA (reference sequence). CDR3 amino acids: CSAKPRQGNIQYF. Written as DNA, the CDR3 is TGCAGTGCTAAACCTCGACAGGGAAACATTCAGTACTTC.

This clonotype was seen at least ten times. The rearrangement joins TRBV9 to TRBJ1-1; D uncertain. Germline V gene lookup returns CDR1 SGDLS and CDR2 YYNGEE. The germline V and J ends were trimmed by 0 bases and 7 bases, with 10 bases remaining between them. This CDR3 comprises 13 residues. The CDR3 sequence is CASSVESGFEAFF. The CDR3 DNA is TGTGCCAGCAGCGTAGAATCGGGGTTTGAAGCTTTCTTT.

Concerning this clonotype itself: Given a much more abundant clone one base away, this may be a read error. The J gene is TRBJ2-1, the V gene TRBV7-9, with no clear D. The V end was cut by 6 bases, the J end by 7 bases, with 19 bases between. Germline V gene data show CDR1 as SEHNR and CDR2 as FQNEAQ (reference sequence). The CDR3 totals 15 residues. For the CDR3, the DNA is TGTGCCAGCAGGTCCCCCAGCAGGAGCTTAAATGAGCAGTTCTTC. Its translation: CASRSPSRSLNEQFF.

This clonotype was seen repeatedly, ten times or more. The chain carries TRBV29-1 and TRBJ2-5; D is perhaps TRBD1 or TRBD2 (6 bases each). Trimming left V 0 bases short and J 3 bases short, with 17 bases between. The germline gives CDR1 SQVTM, CDR2 ANQGSEA. The CDR3 consists of 16 residues. The DNA of the CDR3 is TGCAGCGTTGAAGAACCGGGGGCGATCTCAGAAGAGACCCAGTACTTC. As protein: CSVEEPGAISEETQYF. Supplemented by reference TRBV29-1 and TRBJ2-5, the full variable domain reads SAVISQKPSRDICQRGTSLTIQCQVDSQVTMMFWYRQQPGQSLTLIATANQGSEATYESGFVIDKFPISRPNLTFSTLTVSNMSPEDSSIYLCSVEEPGAISEETQYFGPGTRLLVL.

V gene TRBV28 combines with J gene TRBJ2-7; the D is unclear. Germline V gene sequence: CDR1 MDHEN, CDR2 SYDVKM. Trimming stripped 1 base from V and 5 bases from J, with 6 bases between. This CDR3 is 12 amino acids long. CDR3 region: CASSLSINEQYF. The CDR3 DNA follows: TGTGCCAGCAGTTTATCGATAAACGAGCAGTACTTC.